These T cell receptor beta chains were read from a single sample in a study of blood T cells in healthy people across ages. From the 5' RACE reads, TCRdb called clonotypes with MiXCR, one entry per CDR3 protein. In the table there are 800,000 to 950,000 distinct CDR3 sequences, 48% of which are singletons. Input material: blood. These receptors came from a young man in good health. Both conserved end residues are part of each CDR3. The D gene is left open where the match is weak. Rows may omit the clone size; those that give it use once, few, many or a size class.

len | j_gene | d_gene | v_gene | abundance | CDR3aa | CDR3nt
16 | TRBJ2-3 | . | TRBV11-3 | . | CASRPGGGFGTDTQYF | TGTGCCAGCAGACCGGGGGGCGGGTTTGGAACAGATACGCAGTATTTT
13 | TRBJ1-1 | . | TRBV20-1 | few | CSAPGSVGTEAFF | TGCAGTGCTCCCGGATCCGTCGGGACTGAAGCTTTCTTT
14 | TRBJ1-1 | . | TRBV9 | . | CASSPSTGVTEAFF | TGTGCCAGCAGCCCCTCTACGGGTGTCACTGAAGCTTTCTTT
15 | TRBJ1-6 | . | TRBV18 | . | CASATGSSYNSPLHF | TGTGCCAGCGCGACAGGCTCCTCCTATAATTCACCCCTCCACTTT
13 | TRBJ2-7 | . | TRBV3-1 | . | CASTSNRADEQYF | TGTGCCAGCACCTCCAACAGGGCCGACGAGCAGTACTTC
16 | TRBJ2-7 | TRBD1 | TRBV7-2 | few | CASSSGGTGLTYEQYF | TGTGCCAGCAGCTCTGGCGGGACAGGCCTTACCTACGAGCAGTACTTC
15 | TRBJ2-3 | . | TRBV10-3 | . | CAISERGTSTDTQYF | TGTGCCATCAGTGAGCGGGGGACTAGCACAGATACGCAGTATTTT
18 | TRBJ2-1 | TRBD1 | TRBV4-1 | . | CASSQVPGGQGSQETQFF | TGCGCCAGCAGCCAAGTGCCGGGTGGACAGGGTAGCCAAGAGACCCAGTTCTTC
15 | TRBJ1-1 | TRBD1 | TRBV4-1 | . | CASSQVTGGDTEAFF | TGCGCCAGCAGCCAAGTGACAGGGGGCGACACTGAAGCTTTCTTT
13 | TRBJ1-5 | . | TRBV6-1 | many | CATSRDIYQPQHF | TGTGCCACCTCACGGGACATCTATCAGCCCCAGCATTTT
16 | TRBJ2-7 | TRBD1 | TRBV7-2 | once | CASSGSRDRGRYEQYF | TGTGCCAGCAGCGGAAGCCGGGACAGGGGGCGATACGAGCAGTACTTC
17 | TRBJ1-2 | TRBD1 | TRBV5-1 | . | CASSSPGQGLALRGYTF | TGCGCCAGCAGCTCGCCGGGACAGGGGTTGGCGCTCCGCGGCTACACCTTC
16 | TRBJ2-6 | . | TRBV11-1 | once | CASSLEIGAGANVLTF | TGTGCCAGCAGCTTGGAGATAGGGGCTGGGGCCAACGTCCTGACTTTC
14 | TRBJ2-7 | . | TRBV5-1 | . | CASSLEPGWGEQYF | TGCGCCAGCAGCTTGGAGCCAGGATGGGGCGAGCAGTACTTC
14 | TRBJ1-1 | . | TRBV5-1 | . | CASSGSGQNTEAFF | TGCGCCAGCAGCGGTTCGGGACAGAACACTGAAGCTTTCTTT
19 | TRBJ2-2 | TRBD2 | TRBV7-2 | few | CASSLARTSGGLNAGELFF | TGTGCCAGCAGCTTAGCGCGGACTAGCGGGGGGCTAAATGCGGGGGAGCTGTTTTTT
18 | TRBJ2-6 | TRBD1 | TRBV3-1 | . | CASSQDGQGKSGANVLTF | TGTGCCAGCAGCCAAGATGGACAGGGAAAATCTGGGGCCAACGTCCTGACTTTC
14 | TRBJ2-7 | TRBD1 | TRBV28 | . | CASREQGAAYEQYF | TGTGCCAGCAGGGAACAGGGGGCGGCCTACGAGCAGTACTTC
14 | TRBJ2-3 | . | TRBV9 | few | CASSVSSLADTQYF | TGTGCCAGCAGCGTGAGTAGTCTAGCAGATACGCAGTATTTT
16 | TRBJ2-3 | . | TRBV12-5 | . | CASGSSVRGGTDTQYF | TGTGCTAGTGGTTCCTCCGTTAGGGGGGGGACAGATACGCAGTATTTT
12 | TRBJ2-4 | . | TRBV2 | . | CASSDRGDIRYF | TGTGCCAGCAGTGACAGGGGGGATATTCGGTACTTC
13 | TRBJ2-5 | . | TRBV10-3 | . | CAISWGAKETQYF | TGTGCCATCAGTTGGGGGGCCAAAGAGACCCAGTACTTC
14 | TRBJ2-3 | . | TRBV7-9 | once | CASSHNRAADTQYF | TGTGCCAGCAGCCATAACAGGGCTGCAGATACGCAGTATTTT
15 | TRBJ2-7 | TRBD2 | TRBV7-8 | many | CASSITGGSSYEQYF | TGTGCCAGCAGCATAACGGGGGGTAGCTCCTACGAGCAGTACTTC
15 | TRBJ1-2 | TRBD1 | TRBV28 | few | CASSLRDRGGYGYTF | TGTGCCAGCAGCCTCCGGGACAGGGGAGGGTATGGCTACACCTTC